The 5 T cell receptor beta chains presented below share a single source sample, sequenced in a study of early T cells in non-severe SARS-CoV-2 infection. In TCRdb, the 5' RACE reads were re-called with MiXCR into one record per CDR3 protein. In the table there are tens of thousands of distinct CDR3 sequences, approximately 8% of which are singletons. What was sequenced was whole blood. The receptors here all came from an adult who was a healthcare worker with PCR-confirmed SARS-CoV-2 infection or an uninfected control (not recorded which).

Many counts were recorded for this clonotype. The J gene is TRBJ2-1, the V gene TRBV19; TRBD2 matches 11 bases. The CDR3 is 17 amino acids. Per the germline V gene, CDR1 is LNHDA and CDR2 is SQIVND (reference sequence). Unmatched junction bases numbered 8, after V lost 5 bases and J lost 2 bases. CDR3 coding DNA: TGTGCCAGTAGTCTACCCCCGGGACTAGCGGCCTACAATGAGCAGTTCTTC. Translated: CASSLPPGLAAYNEQFF. The full variable domain, in which reference TRBV19 and TRBJ2-1 provide the parts outside the CDR3, is DGGITQSPKYLFRKEGQNVTLSCEQNLNHDAMYWYRQDPGQGLRLIYYSQIVNDFQKGDIAEGYSVSREKKESFPLTVTSAQKNPTAFYLCASSLPPGLAAYNEQFFGPGTRLTVL.

In its sample, this clonotype ranks as medium-sized. The J gene is TRBJ2-7, the V gene TRBV7-2, with D maybe TRBD2 (5 bases). V shed 1 base and J shed 2 bases, with 9 bases lying between them. This CDR3 is 14 amino acids long. The germline CDR1 and CDR2 sequences are SGHTA and FQGNSA. In nucleotides, the CDR3 is TGTGCCAGCAGCTTAGGGCTCGGGGCCTACGAGCAGTACTTC. It yields the protein CASSLGLGAYEQYF.

This clonotype appeared a few times. This rearrangement joins TRBV28 to TRBJ2-5; no clear D. Germline lookup yields CDR1 MDHEN and CDR2 SYDVKM. Trimming stripped 6 bases from V and 2 bases from J, with 7 bases between. The CDR3 length is 12 residues. CDR3 nucleotide sequence: TGTGCCAGCAGACCACCTCAAGAGACCCAGTACTTC. Residues: CASRPPQETQYF.

The sample holds many counts of this clonotype. The J gene is TRBJ1-4, the V gene TRBV29-1, with 7 positions matching TRBD1. CDR3 length: 13 residues. Germline CDR1 and CDR2: SQVTM and ANQGSEA. The ends lost 4 bases at V and 7 bases at J; junction bases unmatched: 6. The CDR3 DNA reads as TGCAGCGTTGCTCCGGGACAGTCTGAAAAACTGTTTTTT. This translates into CSVAPGQSEKLFF. The full variable domain, its missing parts supplied by reference TRBV29-1 and TRBJ1-4, is SAVISQKPSRDICQRGTSLTIQCQVDSQVTMMFWYRQQPGQSLTLIATANQGSEATYESGFVIDKFPISRPNLTFSTLTVSNMSPEDSSIYLCSVAPGQSEKLFFGSGTQLSVL.

This clonotype has ten or more counts. The chain has TRBV5-5 and TRBJ2-7; D not certain. CDR3 length: 13 residues. The V and J ends lost 0 bases and 4 bases respectively, with 8 bases between them. CDR1 is SGHKS and CDR2 is YYEKEE in the germline V gene (reference sequence). CDR3 sequence (DNA): TGTGCCAGCAGCTTGGCCTGGACGTACGAGCAGTACTTC. Its translation is CASSLAWTYEQYF.